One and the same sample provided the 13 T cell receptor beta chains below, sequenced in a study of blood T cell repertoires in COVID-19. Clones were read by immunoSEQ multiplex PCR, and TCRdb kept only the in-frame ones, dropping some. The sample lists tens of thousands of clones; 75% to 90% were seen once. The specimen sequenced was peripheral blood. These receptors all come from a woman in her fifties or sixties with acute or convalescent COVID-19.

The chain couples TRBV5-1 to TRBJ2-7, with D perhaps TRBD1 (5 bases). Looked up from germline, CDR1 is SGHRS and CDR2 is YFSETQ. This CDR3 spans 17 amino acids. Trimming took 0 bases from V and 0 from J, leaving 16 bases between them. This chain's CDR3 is CASSLGSIRTGSYEQYF. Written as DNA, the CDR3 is TGCGCCAGCAGCTTGGGCTCGATTCGCACAGGCTCCTACGAGCAGTACTTC.

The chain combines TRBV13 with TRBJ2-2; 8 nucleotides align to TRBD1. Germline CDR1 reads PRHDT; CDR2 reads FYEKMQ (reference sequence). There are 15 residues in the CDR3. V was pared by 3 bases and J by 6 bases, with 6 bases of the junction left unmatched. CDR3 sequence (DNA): TGTGCCAGCAGCTTGCGGACAGGGATTCCCGGGGAGCTGTTTTTT. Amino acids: CASSLRTGIPGELFF.

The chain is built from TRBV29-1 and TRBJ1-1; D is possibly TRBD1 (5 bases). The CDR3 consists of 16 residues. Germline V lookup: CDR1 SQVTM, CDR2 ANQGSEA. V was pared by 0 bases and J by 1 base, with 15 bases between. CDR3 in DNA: TGCAGCGTTGAAGATCATCGAAGTCAGGGGAACACTGAAGCTTTCTTT. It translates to CSVEDHRSQGNTEAFF.

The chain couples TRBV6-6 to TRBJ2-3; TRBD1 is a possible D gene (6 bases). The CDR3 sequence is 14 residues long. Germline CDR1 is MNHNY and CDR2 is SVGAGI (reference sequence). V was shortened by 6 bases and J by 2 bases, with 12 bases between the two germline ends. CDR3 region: CASRTGGSTDTQYF. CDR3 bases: TGTGCCAGCAGGACAGGAGGATCCACAGATACGCAGTATTTT.

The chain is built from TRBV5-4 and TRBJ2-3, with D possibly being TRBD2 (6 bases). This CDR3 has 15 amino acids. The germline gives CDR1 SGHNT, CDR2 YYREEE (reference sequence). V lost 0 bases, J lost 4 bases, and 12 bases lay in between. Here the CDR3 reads CASSLDGSRSDTQYF. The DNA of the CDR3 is TGTGCCAGCAGCTTGGACGGGAGTCGGTCAGATACGCAGTATTTT. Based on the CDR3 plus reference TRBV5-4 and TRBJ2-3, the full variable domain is ETGVTQSPTHLIKTRGQQVTLRCSSQSGHNTVSWYQQALGQGPQFIFQYYREEENGRGNFPPRFSGLQFPNYSSELNVNALELDDSALYLCASSLDGSRSDTQYFGPGTRLTVL.

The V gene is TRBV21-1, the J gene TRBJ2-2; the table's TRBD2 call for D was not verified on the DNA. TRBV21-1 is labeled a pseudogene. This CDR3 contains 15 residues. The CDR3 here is CASSNRDLRTGELFF. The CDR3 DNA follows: TGTGCCAGCAGCAATCGCGACTTACGAACCGGGGAGCTGTTTTTT.

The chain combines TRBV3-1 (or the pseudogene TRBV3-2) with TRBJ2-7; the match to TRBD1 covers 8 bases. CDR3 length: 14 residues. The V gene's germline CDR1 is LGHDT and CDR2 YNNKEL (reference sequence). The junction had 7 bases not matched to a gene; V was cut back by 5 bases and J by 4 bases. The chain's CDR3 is CASSSGQGSYEQYF. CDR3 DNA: TGTGCCAGCAGCTCCGGACAGGGCTCATACGAGCAGTACTTC.

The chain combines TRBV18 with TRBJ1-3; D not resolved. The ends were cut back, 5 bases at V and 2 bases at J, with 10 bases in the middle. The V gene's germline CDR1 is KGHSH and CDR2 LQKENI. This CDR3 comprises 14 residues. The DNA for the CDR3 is TGTGCCAGCTCAGCAGACATGACTGGAAACACCATATATTTT. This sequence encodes CASSADMTGNTIYF.

This CDR3 reads CASSLSRATDTQYF. The CDR3 bases are TGTGCCAGCAGCTTGTCCAGGGCCACAGATACGCAGTATTTT. V usage is TRBV5-4 and J usage is TRBJ2-3; perhaps TRBD1 as D (5 bases). The V gene's germline CDR1 is SGHNT and CDR2 YYREEE (reference sequence). Trimming removed 1 base at V and 2 bases at J, with 8 bases between. The CDR3 totals 14 residues.

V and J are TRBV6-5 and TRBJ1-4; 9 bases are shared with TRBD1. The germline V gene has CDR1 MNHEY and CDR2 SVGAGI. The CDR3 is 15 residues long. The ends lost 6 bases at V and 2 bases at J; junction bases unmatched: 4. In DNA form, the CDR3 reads TGTGCCAGCAGGGCGGACAGGGGCACTAATGAAAAACTGTTTTTT. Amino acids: CASRADRGTNEKLFF.

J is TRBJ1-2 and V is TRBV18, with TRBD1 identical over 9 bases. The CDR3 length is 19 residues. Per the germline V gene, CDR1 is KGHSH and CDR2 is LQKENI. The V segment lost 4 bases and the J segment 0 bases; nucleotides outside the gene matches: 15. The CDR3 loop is CASSLLPPGQGNTNYGYTF. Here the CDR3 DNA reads TGTGCCAGCTCACTTCTGCCCCCGGGACAGGGCAACACTAACTATGGCTACACCTTC.

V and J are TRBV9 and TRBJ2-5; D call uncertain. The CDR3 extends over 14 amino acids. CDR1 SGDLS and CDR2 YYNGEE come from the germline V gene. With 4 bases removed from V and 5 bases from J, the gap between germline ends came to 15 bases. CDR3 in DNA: TGTGCCAGCAGCTACCCCCCGTCCGGGGAGACCCAGTACTTC. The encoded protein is CASSYPPSGETQYF.

In DNA form, the CDR3 reads TGTGCCAGCAGTTACGGGGAGGGGACAGGGGAGGGTGAAGCTTTCTTT. Translation: CASSYGEGTGEGEAFF. The rearrangement uses TRBV6-6 and TRBJ1-1; 10 positions match TRBD1. Trimming cost V 2 bases and J 7 bases; bases outside gene matches: 10. CDR3 length: 16 amino acids. CDR1 MNHNY and CDR2 SVGAGI come from the germline V gene (reference sequence).